These T cell receptor beta chains were read from a single sample in a study of OX40 agonist ivuxolimab in advanced cancers. Clones were read by immunoSEQ multiplex PCR, and TCRdb kept only the in-frame ones, dropping some. The sample records more than 80,000 clones, roughly 87% being singletons. This specimen consisted of CD4+ or CD8+ T cells sorted from blood, obtained in a trial of the OX40 agonist ivuxolimab. These receptors were collected from an adult with an advanced solid tumor such as melanoma, head and neck, liver or kidney cancer. Both conserved end residues are part of each CDR3. D genes are given only for firm matches. Not all rows give a size; the values are once, few, many and, for expanded clones, a class.

abundance,v_gene,d_gene,j_gene,len,CDR3nt,CDR3aa
.,TRBV6-1,TRBD2,TRBJ2-7,13,TGTGCCAGCAGTGGGGGACTAGACGCCGAGCAGTACTTC,CASSGGLDAEQYF
.,TRBV7-6,.,TRBJ1-3,12,TGTGCCAGCAGCTCAACAGGAAACACCATATATTTT,CASSSTGNTIYF
.,TRBV5-5,.,TRBJ1-2,17,TGTGCCAGCAGCTTGGGCCCTCGGCAGGGAATAGACTATGGCTACACCTTC,CASSLGPRQGIDYGYTF
.,TRBV30,TRBD1,TRBJ1-5,15,TGTGCCTGGAGTTATCGGGAGGGGGCGACCCAGCCCCAGCATTTT,CAWSYREGATQPQHF
.,TRBV5-1,TRBD1,TRBJ1-5,15,TGCGCCAGCAGCCATGGGACAGCTAGCAATCAGCCCCAGCATTTT,CASSHGTASNQPQHF
.,TRBV5-4,.,TRBJ2-4,16,TGTGCCAGCAGCGTTGGATCCCAGGGGTTCATGAACATTCAGTACTTC,CASSVGSQGFMNIQYF
.,TRBV7-6,.,TRBJ2-3,15,TGTGCCAGCAGCTATACACAGGGGACTATGGTTGGGCAGTATTTT,CASSYTQGTMVGQYF
.,TRBV9,TRBD1,TRBJ2-2,14,TGTGCCAGCAGCTCTCGGACAGGGTACGGGGAGCTGTTTTTT,CASSSRTGYGELFF
.,TRBV7-9,.,TRBJ2-4,12,TGTGCCAGCAGCTTAGTAGAGAACATTCAGTACTTC,CASSLVENIQYF
.,TRBV5-4,.,TRBJ2-2,16,TGTGCCAGCAGCTTGGATCCCTCGCCGGGCACCGGGGAGCTGTTTTTT,CASSLDPSPGTGELFF
.,TRBV7-9,.,TRBJ1-5,18,TGTGCCAGCAGCTTAGCGCTTGGAATCGGGGGGAGCAATCAGCCCCAGCATTTT,CASSLALGIGGSNQPQHF
.,TRBV2,TRBD1,TRBJ1-1,13,TGTGCCAGCTCAAGGGGGCCCAACACTGAAGCTTTCTTT,CASSRGPNTEAFF
.,TRBV5-1,.,TRBJ1-3,16,TGCGCCAGCAGCTTGGGATATGGGGGCTCTGGAAACACCATATATTTT,CASSLGYGGSGNTIYF
many,TRBV19,.,TRBJ1-3,12,TGTGCCACCCGTAAAGGGCGAAACACCATATATTTT,CATRKGRNTIYF
.,TRBV5-4,TRBD2,TRBJ2-1,17,TGTGCCAGCAGCCAAAACCCCGGACTAGCGGGAGGGAATGAGCAGTTCTTC,CASSQNPGLAGGNEQFF
.,TRBV30,.,TRBJ2-1,14,TGTGCCTGGAGCGGGACTGCTCCAGACAATGAGCAGTTCTTC,CAWSGTAPDNEQFF
.,TRBV30,TRBD1,TRBJ2-5,14,TGTGCCTGGAAAGGTGACAGGGGGCATGAGACCCAGTACTTC,CAWKGDRGHETQYF
.,TRBV5-6,.,TRBJ1-5,13,TGTGCCAGCAGCAGGACTAGCAATCAGCCCCAGCATTTT,CASSRTSNQPQHF
.,TRBV5-4,.,TRBJ1-4,17,TGTGCCAGCAGCTTATCTACGGGACCCCATGGGAATGAAAAACTGTTTTTT,CASSLSTGPHGNEKLFF
.,TRBV7-9,.,TRBJ2-7,13,TGTGCCAGCAGCTTCCCCGAAAGTTCCGAGCAGTACTTC,CASSFPESSEQYF
.,TRBV2,.,TRBJ1-3,16,TGTGCCAGCAGCCTGACAGGACAGAGCTCTGGAAACACCATATATTTT,CASSLTGQSSGNTIYF
.,TRBV7-2,TRBD1,TRBJ1-6,16,TGTGCCAGCAGCTTATTAGCGGGAGGGGGCGTTTCACCCCTCCACTTT,CASSLLAGGGVSPLHF
.,TRBV7-6,.,TRBJ2-1,16,TGTGCCAGCAGCTCCCGCCCGGGACTCGTCAACAATGAGCAGTTCTTC,CASSSRPGLVNNEQFF
.,TRBV7-9,TRBD2,TRBJ2-7,16,TGTGCCAGCAGCTCACTCAGCGGGGGGGCCCCCTACGAGCAGTACTTC,CASSSLSGGAPYEQYF
.,TRBV6-6,.,TRBJ2-3,15,TGTGCCAGCAGTTACTCGATGGTGGTCACAGATACGCAGTATTTT,CASSYSMVVTDTQYF
.,TRBV4-1,TRBD2,TRBJ2-1,19,TGCGCCAGCAGCCAAGATGCTGGGGCCCTAGCGGGAGAGGTCAATGAGCAGTTCTTC,CASSQDAGALAGEVNEQFF
.,TRBV10-2,.,TRBJ2-2,14,TGCGCCAGCAGTTTAGATTCAAACACCGGGGAGCTGTTTTTT,CASSLDSNTGELFF
.,TRBV6-5,.,TRBJ2-5,13,TGTGCCAGCAGTTACGCGACAGGAGAGACCCAGTACTTC,CASSYATGETQYF